This is a list of T cell receptor beta chains from one sample in a study of T cells in localized non-small cell lung cancer. Assay used: immunoSEQ multiplex PCR; TCRdb lists only in-frame clones, some missing. The sample contains tens of thousands of clones, less than 90% of which appear only once. Sequencing used PBMCs, obtained before any cancer treatment. Receptors originate from a man aged 40-75 years with stage II squamous cell lung carcinoma. Each CDR3 is given with its conserved first and last residue. The D gene is left open where the match is weak. Clone size, where shown, is once, few, many, or a class for clones that have expanded.

V gene: TRBV30
D gene: -
CDR3 length: 19
clone size: once
J gene: TRBJ1-6
CDR3 protein: CAWSPLDSVLSSYNSPLHF
CDR3 DNA: TGTGCCTGGAGTCCCCTCGACAGTGTCTTGAGCTCCTATAATTCACCCCTCCACTTT

V gene: TRBV5-1
D gene: TRBD1
CDR3 length: 16
clone size: -
J gene: TRBJ2-1
CDR3 protein: CASSFGTGGSRNEQFF
CDR3 DNA: TGCGCCAGCAGCTTTGGGACAGGGGGCAGTAGAAATGAGCAGTTCTTC

V gene: TRBV30
D gene: TRBD1
CDR3 length: 12
clone size: -
J gene: TRBJ1-6
CDR3 protein: CAGRDSYSPLHF
CDR3 DNA: TGTGCCGGTAGGGACAGTTATTCACCCCTCCACTTT

V gene: TRBV29-1
D gene: TRBD1
CDR3 length: 14
clone size: -
J gene: TRBJ1-4
CDR3 protein: CSVRGGSVDEKLFF
CDR3 DNA: TGCAGCGTCCGAGGGGGCAGTGTGGATGAAAAACTGTTTTTT

V gene: TRBV5-1
D gene: -
CDR3 length: 14
clone size: -
J gene: TRBJ1-2
CDR3 protein: CASSDGTGFYGYTF
CDR3 DNA: TGCGCCAGCAGCGACGGGACGGGGTTCTATGGCTACACCTTC

V gene: TRBV5-4
D gene: TRBD2
CDR3 length: 15
clone size: -
J gene: TRBJ2-5
CDR3 protein: CASTPTSGPQETQYF
CDR3 DNA: TGTGCCAGCACCCCGACTAGCGGGCCACAAGAGACCCAGTACTTC

V gene: TRBV12-2
D gene: -
CDR3 length: 12
clone size: -
J gene: TRBJ1-2
CDR3 protein: CASRRPIYGYTF
CDR3 DNA: TGTGCAAGTCGCCGACCCATCTATGGCTACACCTTC

V gene: TRBV2
D gene: TRBD2
CDR3 length: 14
clone size: -
J gene: TRBJ2-1
CDR3 protein: CASLGRGTYNEQFF
CDR3 DNA: TGTGCCAGCCTCGGGAGGGGCACCTACAATGAGCAGTTCTTC

V gene: TRBV7-9
D gene: -
CDR3 length: 15
clone size: -
J gene: TRBJ2-3
CDR3 protein: CASSLVVTPHDTQYF
CDR3 DNA: TGTGCCAGCAGCTTAGTGGTGACACCCCACGATACGCAGTATTTT

V gene: TRBV2
D gene: TRBD2
CDR3 length: 14
clone size: -
J gene: TRBJ2-7
CDR3 protein: CASSAGRGSYEQYF
CDR3 DNA: TGTGCCAGCAGTGCCGGGAGGGGTTCCTACGAGCAGTACTTC

V gene: TRBV7-9
D gene: -
CDR3 length: 15
clone size: -
J gene: TRBJ1-5
CDR3 protein: CASSLGDGYNQPQHF
CDR3 DNA: TGTGCCAGCAGCTTAGGAGACGGCTACAATCAGCCCCAGCATTTT

V gene: TRBV7-9
D gene: -
CDR3 length: 19
clone size: few
J gene: TRBJ1-2
CDR3 protein: CASSHLWPHPSRGWAGYTF
CDR3 DNA: TGTGCCAGCAGTCACTTGTGGCCCCATCCATCGAGGGGGTGGGCTGGCTACACCTTC

V gene: TRBV6-5
D gene: -
CDR3 length: 13
clone size: once
J gene: TRBJ2-3
CDR3 protein: CASDTPFTDTQYF
CDR3 DNA: TGTGCCAGCGACACCCCCTTCACAGATACGCAGTATTTT

V gene: TRBV9
D gene: -
CDR3 length: 15
clone size: -
J gene: TRBJ1-6
CDR3 protein: CASSSTGDRNSPLHF
CDR3 DNA: TGTGCCAGCAGCTCGACAGGAGACCGTAATTCACCCCTCCACTTT

V gene: TRBV11-2
D gene: -
CDR3 length: 13
clone size: -
J gene: TRBJ1-1
CDR3 protein: CASSSTRRTEAFF
CDR3 DNA: TGTGCCAGCAGCTCTACACGTCGCACTGAAGCTTTCTTT

V gene: TRBV6-5
D gene: -
CDR3 length: 15
clone size: -
J gene: TRBJ2-5
CDR3 protein: CASSYSQAAEGTQYF
CDR3 DNA: TGTGCCAGCAGTTACTCCCAAGCGGCGGAGGGGACCCAGTACTTC

V gene: TRBV2
D gene: -
CDR3 length: 15
clone size: once
J gene: TRBJ2-1
CDR3 protein: CASSERGRPYNEQFF
CDR3 DNA: TGTGCCAGCAGTGAACGGGGGAGGCCCTACAATGAGCAGTTCTTC

V gene: TRBV6-6
D gene: -
CDR3 length: 16
clone size: few
J gene: TRBJ2-6
CDR3 protein: CASSYDVGAGANVLTF
CDR3 DNA: TGTGCCAGCAGTTACGATGTGGGAGCTGGGGCCAACGTCCTGACTTTC

V gene: TRBV6-1
D gene: TRBD1
CDR3 length: 14
clone size: once
J gene: TRBJ1-5
CDR3 protein: CASSGQGGNQPQHF
CDR3 DNA: TGTGCCAGCAGTGGACAGGGGGGCAATCAGCCCCAGCATTTT

V gene: TRBV28
D gene: -
CDR3 length: 12
clone size: -
J gene: TRBJ2-1
CDR3 protein: CASRGSYNEQFF
CDR3 DNA: TGTGCCAGCAGGGGGTCCTACAATGAGCAGTTCTTC

V gene: TRBV19
D gene: -
CDR3 length: 13
clone size: -
J gene: TRBJ1-2
CDR3 protein: CASSPLADYGYTF
CDR3 DNA: TGTGCCAGTAGTCCTCTGGCTGACTATGGCTACACCTTC

V gene: TRBV28
D gene: TRBD1
CDR3 length: 16
clone size: -
J gene: TRBJ2-1
CDR3 protein: CASSDTGQGIYNEQFF
CDR3 DNA: TGTGCCAGCAGTGATACGGGACAGGGGATTTACAATGAGCAGTTCTTC

V gene: TRBV6-5
D gene: TRBD2
CDR3 length: 15
clone size: -
J gene: TRBJ2-7
CDR3 protein: CASSLSGRAPYEQYF
CDR3 DNA: TGTGCCAGCAGTCTGAGCGGGAGAGCGCCCTACGAGCAGTACTTC

V gene: TRBV18
D gene: -
CDR3 length: 13
clone size: -
J gene: TRBJ1-1
CDR3 protein: CASSLIVGTEAFF
CDR3 DNA: TGTGCCAGCTCGCTCATTGTTGGCACTGAAGCTTTCTTT